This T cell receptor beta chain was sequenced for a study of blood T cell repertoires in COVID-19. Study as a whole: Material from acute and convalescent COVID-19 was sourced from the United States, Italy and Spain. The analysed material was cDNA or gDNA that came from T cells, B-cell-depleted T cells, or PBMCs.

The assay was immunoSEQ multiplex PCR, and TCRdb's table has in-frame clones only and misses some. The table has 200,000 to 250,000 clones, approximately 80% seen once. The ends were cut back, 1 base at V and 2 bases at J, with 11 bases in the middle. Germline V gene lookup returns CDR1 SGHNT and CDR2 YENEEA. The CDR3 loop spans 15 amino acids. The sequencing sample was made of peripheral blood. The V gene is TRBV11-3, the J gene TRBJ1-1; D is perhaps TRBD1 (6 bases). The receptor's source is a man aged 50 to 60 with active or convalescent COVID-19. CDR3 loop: CASSLGRGVNTEAFF. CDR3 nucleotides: TGTGCCAGCAGCTTAGGCAGGGGCGTTAACACTGAAGCTTTCTTT.